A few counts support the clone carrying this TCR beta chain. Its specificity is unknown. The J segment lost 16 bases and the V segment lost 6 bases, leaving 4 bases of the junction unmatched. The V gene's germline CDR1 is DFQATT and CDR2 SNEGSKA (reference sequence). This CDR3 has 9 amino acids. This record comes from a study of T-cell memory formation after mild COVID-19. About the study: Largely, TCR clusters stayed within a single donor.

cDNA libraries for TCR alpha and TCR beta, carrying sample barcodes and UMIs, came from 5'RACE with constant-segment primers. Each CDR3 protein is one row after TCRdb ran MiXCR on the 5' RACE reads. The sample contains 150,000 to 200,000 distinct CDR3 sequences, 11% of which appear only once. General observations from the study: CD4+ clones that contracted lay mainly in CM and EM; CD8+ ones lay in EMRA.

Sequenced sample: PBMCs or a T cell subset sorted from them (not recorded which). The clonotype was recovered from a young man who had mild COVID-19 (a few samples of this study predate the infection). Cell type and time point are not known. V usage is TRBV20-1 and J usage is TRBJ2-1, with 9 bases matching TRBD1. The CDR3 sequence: CSAPGQGFF. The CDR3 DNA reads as TGCAGTGCGCCGGGACAGGGCTTCTTC.